Below are 32 T cell receptor beta chains sequenced from a single sample in a study of identifying expanded T cells in peripheral blood. Produced via immunoSEQ multiplex PCR; TCRdb's table is partial and in-frame only. The sample includes some 81,000 clones, roughly 81% of them seen just once. The sequenced material came from blood. These receptors originate from a person between 18 and 75 years old in good health.

The V call is TRBV11-3, the J call TRBJ2-5; D assignment may be TRBD1 or TRBD2 (5 bases each). CDR3 length equals 15 residues. CDR1 and CDR2 (germline): SGHNT, YENEEA. V lost 5 bases and J lost 2, with 15 bases in between. CDR3 coding DNA: TGTGCCAGCAGCAGAGGGGCGTCAGGACAAGAGACCCAGTACTTC. This translates into CASSRGASGQETQYF.

The V call is TRBV28, the J call TRBJ2-5, with D unresolved. V lost 5 bases, J lost 1 base, and 20 bases lay in between. CDR1 and CDR2 (germline): MDHEN, SYDVKM. The CDR3 consists of 17 residues. CDR3 nucleotide sequence: TGTGCCAGCAGTGGTTTCCTGACTGCACCCGCCCAAGAGACCCAGTACTTC. Translating it yields CASSGFLTAPAQETQYF.

This sequence joins TRBV27 and TRBJ1-1, with TRBD1 identical over 7 bases. The CDR3 length is 14 residues. Germline trimming cut 8 bases from V and 5 bases from J; bases unmatched to any gene: 11. Looked up from germline, CDR1 is MNHEY and CDR2 is SMNVEV (reference sequence). CDR3 loop: CASGRAGGRTEAFF. CDR3 bases: TGTGCCAGCGGTCGGGCAGGGGGTCGGACTGAAGCTTTCTTT.

The V call is TRBV27, the J call TRBJ2-7; possibly TRBD1 for D (6 bases). The CDR3 covers 16 residues. CDR1 and CDR2 from the germline V gene are MNHEY and SMNVEV (reference sequence). The V and J ends lost 3 bases and 0 bases respectively, with 15 bases between them. The CDR3 DNA follows: TGTGCCAGCAGTTTCGCAGGGGCGGAAAACTCCTACGAGCAGTACTTC. Its translation: CASSFAGAENSYEQYF.

This sequence joins TRBV7-2 and TRBJ2-7, with 7 bases identical to TRBD1. The germline V gene encodes CDR1 SGHTA and CDR2 FQGNSA. Losses at the gene ends were 4 bases for V and 3 bases for J; bases not matched to a gene: 9. The CDR3 runs to 15 residues. This CDR3 is CASSSPDRVLYEQYF. CDR3 coding DNA: TGTGCCAGCAGCTCCCCAGACAGGGTACTCTACGAGCAGTACTTC.

The chain links TRBV28 to TRBJ1-3, with D possibly matching TRBD1 (5 bases). Between the trimmed V and J ends, which lost 4 bases and 4 bases, there was a span of 11 bases. The CDR3 length is 14 residues. Germline CDR1 is MDHEN and CDR2 is SYDVKM. The CDR3 DNA reads as TGTGCCAGCAGTTCGGGACCCCAGGGAAACACCATATATTTT. Protein: CASSSGPQGNTIYF.

CDR3 DNA: TGTGCCAGCTCACCCCGACAGGGGACCGGGGAGCTGTTTTTT. Encoded protein: CASSPRQGTGELFF. This rearrangement joins TRBV18 to TRBJ2-2; 8 nucleotides line up with TRBD1. The CDR3 has 14 residues. With V trimmed by 3 bases and J by 5 bases, 2 bases remained unmatched. The germline gives CDR1 KGHSH, CDR2 LQKENI.

The V call is TRBV7-2, the J call TRBJ2-3; D is possibly TRBD1 (6 bases). From germline, CDR1 is SGHTA and CDR2 FQGNSA. This CDR3 has 15 residues. The V gene lost 5 bases and the J gene lost 6 bases, with 18 bases spanning the gap. The CDR3 protein is CASSPQITGWDTQYF. For the CDR3, the DNA is TGTGCCAGCAGCCCCCAGATCACAGGGTGGGATACGCAGTATTTT.

This chain uses TRBV4-2 with TRBJ1-4, with D possibly matching TRBD1 (6 bases). The V and J ends lost 0 bases and 7 bases respectively, with 15 bases between them. The germline V gene encodes CDR1 LGHNA and CDR2 YNFKEQ. The CDR3 consists of 16 residues. The CDR3 DNA is TGTGCCAGCAGCCAAGATATCGGGGGGGCTGGTGAAAAACTGTTTTTT. Its protein is CASSQDIGGAGEKLFF.

This clone was seen a few times. The chain employs TRBV10-3 and TRBJ1-2; 9 bases are shared with TRBD1. Germline V gene sequence: CDR1 ENHRY, CDR2 SYGVKD. This CDR3 spans 12 amino acids. V lost 4 bases to trimming and J lost 6 bases; unmatched junction nucleotides: 0. The CDR3 DNA reads TGTGCCATCAGTGGGACAGGGGATGGCTACACCTTC. Its translation is CAISGTGDGYTF.

The chain recombines TRBV9 with TRBJ1-2; perhaps TRBD1 as D (5 bases). V dropped 1 base and J dropped 4 bases, with 14 bases sitting between them. Germline loops: CDR1 SGDLS, CDR2 YYNGEE. The CDR3 runs to 15 residues. The CDR3 loop reads CASSVSGRLSYGYTF. As DNA, the CDR3 is TGTGCCAGCAGCGTATCGGGGCGATTGAGCTATGGCTACACCTTC. Together with reference TRBV9 and TRBJ1-2, the CDR3 gives the full variable domain: DSGVTQTPKHLITATGQRVTLRCSPRSGDLSVYWYQQSLDQGLQFLIQYYNGEERAKGNILERFSAQQFPDLHSELNLSSLELGDSALYFCASSVSGRLSYGYTFGSGTRLTVV.

The chain recombines TRBV4-1 with TRBJ1-2, with TRBD1 matching 7 bases. This CDR3 region has 16 residues. Germline V lookup: CDR1 MGHRA, CDR2 YSYEKL. The V segment lost 2 bases and the J segment 0 bases; nucleotides outside the gene matches: 6. Here the CDR3 DNA reads TGCGCCAGCAGCCAACCCGGACAGGACCCTAACTATGGCTACACCTTC. Its translation is CASSQPGQDPNYGYTF.

The V and J genes are TRBV11-2 and TRBJ2-5, with 13 bases lining up with TRBD2. Unmatched junction bases numbered 4, after V lost 5 bases and J lost 1 base. This CDR3 region has 16 residues. Germline CDR1 is SGHAT and CDR2 is FQNNGV. The CDR3, as DNA: TGTGCCAGCAGCCCGAGACTAGCGGGAGGCCAAGAGACCCAGTACTTC. Residues: CASSPRLAGGQETQYF.

This rearrangement joins TRBV19 to TRBJ1-2; the D is unclear. The V end was cut by 3 bases, the J end by 0 bases, with 14 bases between. Per germline, CDR1 LNHDA and CDR2 SQIVND (reference sequence). CDR3 length: 16 residues. DNA of the CDR3: TGTGCCAGTAGTATCGTTCAGGCAGGAACTAACTATGGCTACACCTTC. Amino acid sequence: CASSIVQAGTNYGYTF.

The chain combines TRBV5-1 with TRBJ2-3, with D hard to call. CDR1 SGHRS and CDR2 YFSETQ come from the germline V gene. CDR3 length: 14 amino acids. The ends were cut back, 0 bases at V and 4 bases at J, with 9 bases in the middle. In nucleotides, the CDR3 is TGCGCCAGCAGCTTGGCCCCACCTCCAGATACGCAGTATTTT. Amino acids: CASSLAPPPDTQYF.

The rearrangement uses TRBV19 and TRBJ2-7; D is unresolved. Germline V gene sequence: CDR1 LNHDA, CDR2 SQIVND (reference sequence). The CDR3 has 15 amino acids. V lost 2 bases to trimming and J lost 3 bases, with 14 bases between them. The CDR3 loop reads CASSIYAAESYEQYF. CDR3 in DNA: TGTGCCAGTAGTATATACGCGGCGGAGAGCTACGAGCAGTACTTC.

This chain links TRBV28 with TRBJ1-5; D not resolved. Trimming stripped 10 bases from V and 4 bases from J, with 8 bases between. This CDR3 has 11 residues. Germline CDR1 is MDHEN and CDR2 is SYDVKM. As DNA, the CDR3 is TGTGCCACAGCGGGTAATCAGCCCCAGCATTTT. Protein sequence: CATAGNQPQHF.

The chain joins TRBV11-2 to TRBJ1-1; 9 bases are shared with TRBD1. CDR1 and CDR2 (germline): SGHAT, FQNNGV. The CDR3 contains 16 residues. Trimming took 1 base from V and 3 from J; bases not matched to a gene: 6. This CDR3 is CASSLAPTGGHTEAFF. The CDR3 DNA reads TGTGCCAGCAGCTTAGCCCCGACAGGGGGGCACACTGAAGCTTTCTTT.

The chain recombines TRBV20-1 with TRBJ2-1; D is perhaps TRBD1 (5 bases). The ends were cut back, 3 bases at V and 10 bases at J, with 10 bases in the middle. The CDR3 loop spans 11 amino acids. Germline V gene lookup returns CDR1 DFQATT and CDR2 SNEGSKA (reference sequence). As DNA, the CDR3 is TGCAGTGCTAGTCACAGGCAGGAGCAGTTCTTC. It is translated as CSASHRQEQFF.

The chain uses TRBV29-1 and TRBJ2-7, with 7 bases aligning to TRBD2. Per germline, CDR1 SQVTM and CDR2 ANQGSEA. The CDR3 has 13 amino acids. Trimming took 7 bases from V and 6 from J; bases not matched to a gene: 12. The CDR3 loop is CSGAPAGETEQYF. The CDR3 nucleotides read TGCAGCGGAGCTCCGGCGGGAGAAACCGAGCAGTACTTC.

The genes are TRBV19 and TRBJ2-3, with a possible D match to TRBD1 (5 bases). V dropped 3 bases and J dropped 2 bases, with 12 bases sitting between them. Germline CDR1 is LNHDA and CDR2 is SQIVND (reference sequence). The CDR3 runs to 15 residues. This CDR3 is CASSMGSGNTDTQYF. The CDR3 DNA is TGTGCCAGTAGTATGGGCTCAGGGAACACAGATACGCAGTATTTT.

V is TRBV19 and J is TRBJ2-3; perhaps TRBD2 as D (6 bases). From germline, CDR1 is LNHDA and CDR2 SQIVND (reference sequence). Between the trimmed V and J ends, which lost 6 bases and 4 bases, there was a span of 20 bases. The CDR3 contains 16 residues. In DNA form, the CDR3 reads TGTGCCAGTAGCCTCGGGGAAGGGTCGGGAGCAGATACGCAGTATTTT. This codes for CASSLGEGSGADTQYF.

The V call is TRBV7-8, the J call TRBJ2-5; weak D call: TRBD2 (6 bases). The CDR3 contains 16 residues. Germline CDR1 is SGHVS and CDR2 is FQNEAQ. V gave up 1 base and J gave up 5 bases, with 17 bases separating them. The CDR3 nucleotides are TGTGCCAGCAGCTTAGAAGGTAGCGGCAATAGGGAGACCCAGTACTTC. Protein sequence: CASSLEGSGNRETQYF.

This clone was found once. The rearrangement uses TRBV6-4 and TRBJ2-2; the D gene is possibly TRBD2 (5 bases). V was cut by 3 bases and J by 4 bases, with 12 bases left in between. CDR3 size: 15 residues. CDR1 is MRHNA and CDR2 is SNTAGT in the germline V gene. As DNA, the CDR3 is TGTGCCAGCAGTGAATTTAGCGAATCCACCGGGGAGCTGTTTTTT. Translating gives CASSEFSESTGELFF.

The gene calls are TRBV7-2 and TRBJ1-3, with D possibly TRBD1 on 5 matching bases. Germline CDR1 is SGHTA and CDR2 is FQGNSA. V shed 5 bases and J shed 0 bases, with 14 bases lying between them. The CDR3 totals 16 residues. The CDR3 DNA reads TGTGCCAGCAGCCTGGGACCGATGAGCTCTGGAAACACCATATATTTT. Encoded protein: CASSLGPMSSGNTIYF.

V usage is TRBV7-6 and J usage is TRBJ2-7; 9 bases align to TRBD2. Germline V gene data show CDR1 as SGHVS and CDR2 as FNYEAQ. The CDR3 consists of 13 residues. The J segment lost 4 bases and the V segment lost 5 bases, leaving 3 bases of the junction unmatched. CDR3 sequence reads: CASSASGRYEQYF. CDR3 DNA: TGTGCCAGCAGCGCCAGCGGGAGGTACGAGCAGTACTTC.

The chain carries TRBV4-2 and TRBJ2-7, with D possibly matching TRBD1 (6 bases). The CDR3 runs 15 residues. Trimming left V 5 bases short and J 0 bases short, with 14 bases between. From germline, CDR1 is LGHNA and CDR2 YNFKEQ. CDR3 residues: CASSTGTLVSYEQYF. The CDR3 DNA sequence: TGTGCCAGCAGCACCGGGACACTGGTCTCCTACGAGCAGTACTTC.

This rearrangement joins TRBV6-4 to TRBJ2-2; maybe TRBD2 (6 bases). Germline V gene sequence: CDR1 MRHNA, CDR2 SNTAGT. The CDR3 contains 16 residues. Trimming took 2 bases from V and 1 from J, leaving 11 bases between them. CDR3 sequence: CASSDGAEGNTGELFF. In DNA, the CDR3 is TGTGCCAGCAGTGACGGTGCGGAGGGGAACACCGGGGAGCTGTTTTTT.

J is TRBJ1-6 and V is TRBV7-6; D gene ambiguous. This CDR3 region has 14 residues. Trimming stripped 0 bases from V and 7 bases from J, with 7 bases between. CDR1 and CDR2 (germline): SGHVS, FNYEAQ. CDR3 loop: CASSLASSNSPLHF. For the CDR3, the DNA is TGTGCCAGCAGCTTAGCCAGCTCCAATTCACCCCTCCACTTT.

This clone was detected a few times. The V gene is TRBV7-3, the J gene TRBJ1-4; D call uncertain. In germline, CDR1 is SGHTA, CDR2 FQGTGA. The CDR3 length is 15 residues. V lost 2 bases and J 4 bases, leaving 11 bases between the germline ends. This chain's CDR3 is CASSLGRGNNEKLFF. CDR3 DNA sequence: TGTGCCAGCAGCTTAGGGCGGGGAAATAATGAAAAACTGTTTTTT.

The chain joins TRBV5-1 to TRBJ2-7; D is tentatively TRBD1 or TRBD2 (5 bases each). CDR1 and CDR2 from the germline V gene are SGHRS and YFSETQ. The CDR3 sequence is 15 residues long. V lost 4 bases, J lost 1 base, and 15 bases lay in between. The CDR3 loop is CASSRRDAGSYEQYF. The CDR3 coding sequence is TGCGCCAGCAGCCGCCGGGACGCCGGATCCTACGAGCAGTACTTC.

A word on this clone: The junction does not match germline at one end; this may be a read error. V is TRBV7-7 and J is TRBJ2-1, with D hard to call. Germline V gene sequence: CDR1 SSHAT, CDR2 FNYEAQ (reference sequence). The length of the CDR3 is 15 residues. CDR3 residues: CASSLDVSSYNEQFF. The CDR3 region has the DNA TGTGCTAGCAGCTTAGACGTGAGCTCCTACAATGAGCAGTTCTTC.